The source of this T cell receptor (beta chain) is a study of T cells in Graves' hyperthyroidism and ophthalmopathy (dated by TCRdb to between 2018 and 2021). Regarding the study in general: Peripheral blood was sampled at the time of initial diagnosis, prior to any treatment. The paper describes TCR Vbeta CDR3 sequencing of 120 to 150 peripheral blood samples, made up of about 40 ophthalmopathy patients, some 80 hyperthyroidism patients and about 17 progressor patients. Prospective prediction of ophthalmopathy was tested in an independent validation cohort consisting of 18 to 20 hyperthyroidism patients and around 17 patients who later progressed to ophthalmopathy. In roughly six Graves' hyperthyroidism patients, the study also compared T-cell repertoires from thyroid tissue with T-cell repertoires from blood. For training and testing, the 80 to 100 patients in the discovery cohort were randomly divided in a 7:3 ratio. A discovery cohort of about 100 patients, roughly 45 with Graves' ophthalmopathy and fewer than 65 with stable Graves' hyperthyroidism, was used to find distinguishing TCR V-J signatures. After blood sampling, hyperthyroidism patients were treated with methimazole at a starting dose of 30 mg daily, and ophthalmopathy patients were treated with high-dose intravenous methylprednisolone. Broad study findings and their caveats: Blood samples also contained most of the expanded thyroid clonotypes (frequency above 0.001), which suggests that blood repertoires may reflect thyroid immune responses. A model built on a 13 V-J signature distinguished ophthalmopathy from stable hyperthyroidism, reaching around 90% sensitivity and 81.08% specificity in cross-validation and 80%/75% in testing. Sample size was not statistically predetermined, and investigators were not blinded to group allocation. During validation, the model predicted progression to ophthalmopathy a median of around 7 months ahead of onset, with around 70% sensitivity and 72% to 80% specificity.

Including cysteine and phenylalanine, the CDR3 has 15 amino acids. The DNA shown is the 45-base CDR3, in frame from base 1. Via the germline V gene, CDR1 is SGHTA and CDR2 FQGTGA. From V the trimming removes 2 bases and from J it removes 3 bases, while the gene matches leave 4 bases of the junction unaccounted for. Ophthalmopathy patients had moderately to severely active disease, Clinical Activity Score of at least 3, NOSPECS grade of at least 4, and duration under 3 months. Any patient with an uncontrolled infection, another autoimmune disease, pregnancy or lactation was excluded. Clinical symptoms, serum thyroxine and TRAb, thyroid ultrasound, and orbital computed tomography formed the basis for the diagnoses. Ficoll-Paque density gradient centrifugation was used to isolate PBMCs from around 10 ml of fresh peripheral blood. Trizol reagent was used to extract total RNA, and RNA quality was then checked on an Agilent 2100 Bioanalyzer.

A remark on this clonotype: This receptor's antigen is unknown. A read error is possible here, since a much larger clone lies one base away.

The TCR beta CDR3 regions were amplified from the RNA transcripts. For the first round of RT-PCR on the TCR CDR3, the HTBI primer set was used together with the Qiagen OneStep RT-PCR kit. Libraries were constructed in a second round of multiplex PCR, after which size selection and purification were carried out. Paired-end sequencing of the libraries was performed with 100 bp reads on an Illumina HiSeq2000. The authors' analysis ran thus. SOAPnuke was used to process the raw data, removing reads that contained adapters or uncalled bases, had a mean Phred below 15, or lacked an exact match to the constant primer or identifier. High-quality paired reads were merged using COPE v1.2.5, and each unique nucleotide sequence was defined as a clonotype. Clonotypes were aligned to IMGT TRBV, TRBD and TRBJ reference segments using MiTCR v1.1. The analysis was restricted to V-J combinations with a frequency above 0.0001, which together covered just over 99% of the repertoires. The TCS score was defined as the ratio of F50 (clonal expansion) to E x V (chaos), calculated using BLOSUM62-based TCRdist between CDR3 peptides within each V-J. Welch's t-statistics and random forest reduced just over 500 V-J features to fewer than 15, which were used in a naive Bayes classifier (R e1071). TCRdb reanalyzed the raw reads on its own, using fastp at Q25 for trimming and MiXCR for clone calling, and kept in-frame beta chains. Rows matching on CDR3 protein sequence are summarized as one entry with the most common DNA and genes. TCRdb, not the authors, supplied the V and J calls. Present in this sample are 400,000 to 600,000 distinct CDR3 sequences, about 16% of which were seen just once. The top ten clonotypes cover 25% to 30% of the sample.

In this chain, TRBV7-3 is recombined with TRBJ2-7; 10 bases in between match TRBD1. The clonotype originates from a woman in her twenties or thirties with Graves' ophthalmopathy. The sequenced sample consisted of blood. The DNA sequence is as follows: TGTGCCAGCAGCTTAGACAGGGGGCTGGGCTACGAGCAGTACTTC. Its protein reads: CASSLDRGLGYEQYF.